These T cell receptor beta chains were read from a single sample in a study of CD8 T cells in ankylosing spondylitis. TCRdb reprocessed the 5' RACE reads via MiXCR and lists one record per CDR3 protein. The sample lists roughly 470,000 distinct CDR3 sequences, around 26% occurring once. Sequencing was done on a sample of blood, either unsorted or a sorted T cell fraction (not recorded which). The receptors here all came from a male donor with ankylosing spondylitis. CDR3s include the opening cysteine and the closing phenylalanine or tryptophan. The D gene is left open where the match is weak. For some rows the clone size is stated as once, few or many, or as a class when expanded; others skip it.

abundance: -; j_gene: TRBJ2-1; d_gene: -; v_gene: TRBV11-3; CDR3nt: TGTGCCAGCAGCATTCAGGGTTCCTACAATGAGCAGTTCTTC; CDR3aa: CASSIQGSYNEQFF
abundance: -; j_gene: TRBJ2-5; d_gene: -; v_gene: TRBV2; CDR3nt: TGTGCCAGCAGTGGGGACAACCAAGAGACCCAGTACTTC; CDR3aa: CASSGDNQETQYF
abundance: once; j_gene: TRBJ2-7; d_gene: TRBD2; v_gene: TRBV20-1; CDR3nt: TGCAGTGCTCAGGGACTAGCGGCCCCCTACGAGCAGTACTTC; CDR3aa: CSAQGLAAPYEQYF
abundance: many; j_gene: TRBJ2-1; d_gene: -; v_gene: TRBV7-9; CDR3nt: TGTGCCAGCAGCTTAGTGAGCGAGCAGTTCTTC; CDR3aa: CASSLVSEQFF
abundance: -; j_gene: TRBJ2-7; d_gene: TRBD2; v_gene: TRBV29-1; CDR3nt: TGCAGCGTTCTCCTCGGGGTGGTGGGACTAGCGGGGTACGAGCAGTACTTC; CDR3aa: CSVLLGVVGLAGYEQYF
abundance: few; j_gene: TRBJ2-3; d_gene: -; v_gene: TRBV12-3/TRBV12-4; CDR3nt: TGTGCCAGCAAAGAACCCATAGCGTCCGCAGATACGCAGTATTTT; CDR3aa: CASKEPIASADTQYF
abundance: -; j_gene: TRBJ2-5; d_gene: TRBD2; v_gene: TRBV20-1; CDR3nt: TGCAGTGCTAGTCTAGCGGGAGTTCAAGAGACCCAGTACTTC; CDR3aa: CSASLAGVQETQYF
abundance: -; j_gene: TRBJ2-7; d_gene: TRBD1; v_gene: TRBV5-5; CDR3nt: TGTGCCAGCAGCTTGGTTACAGGGGGTATCCACGAGCAGTACTTC; CDR3aa: CASSLVTGGIHEQYF
abundance: -; j_gene: TRBJ2-5; d_gene: -; v_gene: TRBV19; CDR3nt: TGTGCCAGTAGTATTGGGTGGAGCCAAGAGACCCAGTACTTC; CDR3aa: CASSIGWSQETQYF
abundance: -; j_gene: TRBJ2-2; d_gene: -; v_gene: TRBV7-9; CDR3nt: TGTGCCAGCAGCCGAAGCGGCGGGGAGCTGTTTTTT; CDR3aa: CASSRSGGELFF
abundance: few; j_gene: TRBJ2-5; d_gene: -; v_gene: TRBV12-3/TRBV12-4; CDR3nt: TGTGCCAGCAGTTCCTGGGACTCCGAAGAGACCCAGTACTTC; CDR3aa: CASSSWDSEETQYF
abundance: -; j_gene: TRBJ1-5; d_gene: TRBD1; v_gene: TRBV6-2/TRBV6-3; CDR3nt: TGTGCCACCCTCGGGACAGGGGATCAGCCCCAGCATTTT; CDR3aa: CATLGTGDQPQHF
abundance: few; j_gene: TRBJ2-6; d_gene: -; v_gene: TRBV10-2; CDR3nt: TGCGCCAGCAGTGATGGCCGGATCCTTAGGAGTTCTGGGGCCAACGTCCTGACTTTC; CDR3aa: CASSDGRILRSSGANVLTF
abundance: few; j_gene: TRBJ2-1; d_gene: TRBD2; v_gene: TRBV3-1; CDR3nt: TGTGCCAGCAGCCCTCGGCGGGCGGGAGGGGATAATGAGCAGTTCTTC; CDR3aa: CASSPRRAGGDNEQFF
abundance: few; j_gene: TRBJ2-3; d_gene: -; v_gene: TRBV7-9; CDR3nt: TGTGCCAGCCTCGGGGCTAGCTTGGCAGATACGCAGTATTTT; CDR3aa: CASLGASLADTQYF
abundance: few; j_gene: TRBJ2-2; d_gene: TRBD1; v_gene: TRBV5-1; CDR3nt: TGCGCCAGCAGCAAGCCGGGACAGGCGAACACCGGGGAGCTGTTTTTT; CDR3aa: CASSKPGQANTGELFF
abundance: -; j_gene: TRBJ2-7; d_gene: TRBD2; v_gene: TRBV9; CDR3nt: TGTGCCAGCACCCCCGCGGCTAGCGGGACCTACGAGCAGTACTTC; CDR3aa: CASTPAASGTYEQYF
abundance: many; j_gene: TRBJ1-1; d_gene: -; v_gene: TRBV5-1; CDR3nt: TGCGCCAGCAGCTTGGGAACGGCGAACACTGAAGCTTTCTTT; CDR3aa: CASSLGTANTEAFF
abundance: few; j_gene: TRBJ2-3; d_gene: -; v_gene: TRBV4-2; CDR3nt: TGTGCCAGCAGCCAAAATCCCAGACCCTTCACAGATACGCAGTATTTT; CDR3aa: CASSQNPRPFTDTQYF
abundance: -; j_gene: TRBJ2-7; d_gene: TRBD2; v_gene: TRBV20-1; CDR3nt: TGCAGTGCTAGGAAGACTAGCGGTTCGGGCGAGCAGTACTTC; CDR3aa: CSARKTSGSGEQYF
abundance: -; j_gene: TRBJ2-5; d_gene: TRBD2; v_gene: TRBV10-3; CDR3nt: TGTGCCAGCGGACTAGCGGGAGAGGAGACCCAGTACTTC; CDR3aa: CASGLAGEETQYF
abundance: few; j_gene: TRBJ2-1; d_gene: TRBD2; v_gene: TRBV5-1; CDR3nt: TGCGCCAGCAGCCCGGGACTATATGGGGACAATGAGCAGTTCTTC; CDR3aa: CASSPGLYGDNEQFF
abundance: -; j_gene: TRBJ2-5; d_gene: TRBD2; v_gene: TRBV20-1; CDR3nt: TGCAGTGCTAACCCGGGACTAGCGGGAGAGGAGACCCAGTACTTC; CDR3aa: CSANPGLAGEETQYF
abundance: few; j_gene: TRBJ2-1; d_gene: TRBD2; v_gene: TRBV5-1; CDR3nt: TGCGCCAGCAGCGCCCAACTAGCGGGAGCGTCCTACAATGAGCAGTTCTTC; CDR3aa: CASSAQLAGASYNEQFF
abundance: once; j_gene: TRBJ2-3; d_gene: -; v_gene: TRBV12-3/TRBV12-4; CDR3nt: TGTGCCAGCAGTTTAGTTTTTGAGGGGCAGTATTTT; CDR3aa: CASSLVFEGQYF
abundance: -; j_gene: TRBJ1-3; d_gene: TRBD1; v_gene: TRBV6-5; CDR3nt: TGTGCCAGCAGTTACTCGGGACAGGGGCCTGGAAACACCATATATTTT; CDR3aa: CASSYSGQGPGNTIYF
abundance: -; j_gene: TRBJ1-1; d_gene: -; v_gene: TRBV10-3; CDR3nt: TGTGCCATCAGTGACTCGGGCTTTATGAACACTGAAGCTTTCTTT; CDR3aa: CAISDSGFMNTEAFF
abundance: few; j_gene: TRBJ2-3; d_gene: -; v_gene: TRBV11-2; CDR3nt: TGTGCCAGCAGCCGTCTTCCCGACCCGCGCACAGATACGCAGTATTTT; CDR3aa: CASSRLPDPRTDTQYF
abundance: few; j_gene: TRBJ2-1; d_gene: TRBD1; v_gene: TRBV5-1; CDR3nt: TGCGCCAGCAGCTCCGACAGGGGCCAACTCTCCTACAATGAGCAGTTCTTC; CDR3aa: CASSSDRGQLSYNEQFF
abundance: few; j_gene: TRBJ2-1; d_gene: -; v_gene: TRBV5-1; CDR3nt: TGCGCCAGCAGCTTTTTTGACAGGTTCAATGAGCAGTTCTTC; CDR3aa: CASSFFDRFNEQFF
abundance: few; j_gene: TRBJ1-1; d_gene: -; v_gene: TRBV14; CDR3nt: TGTGCCAGCAGCCAAGGTCCGGGGTCTGAAGCTTTCTTT; CDR3aa: CASSQGPGSEAFF
abundance: -; j_gene: TRBJ2-2; d_gene: -; v_gene: TRBV7-9; CDR3nt: TGTGCCAGCAGAGGAGTAGTCACCGGGGAGCTGTTTTTT; CDR3aa: CASRGVVTGELFF
abundance: -; j_gene: TRBJ1-1; d_gene: TRBD1; v_gene: TRBV20-1; CDR3nt: TGCAGTGCTACGGACAGGGCGAACACTGAAGCTTTCTTT; CDR3aa: CSATDRANTEAFF
abundance: few; j_gene: TRBJ2-5; d_gene: TRBD2; v_gene: TRBV30; CDR3nt: TGTGCCTGGGGAAGAGGACTAGCGGGAAGTGTGGCGGAGACCCAGTACTTC; CDR3aa: CAWGRGLAGSVAETQYF
abundance: many; j_gene: TRBJ2-1; d_gene: -; v_gene: TRBV5-1; CDR3nt: TGCGCCAGCAGCTTGGTCTCAGGGAGCTCCTACAATGAGCAGTTCTTC; CDR3aa: CASSLVSGSSYNEQFF
abundance: -; j_gene: TRBJ2-5; d_gene: -; v_gene: TRBV24-1; CDR3nt: TGTGCCACCAGTGACCCCGGGACCCAAGAGACCCAGTACTTC; CDR3aa: CATSDPGTQETQYF
abundance: -; j_gene: TRBJ2-1; d_gene: -; v_gene: TRBV5-1; CDR3nt: TGCGCCAGCAAGGACGCGGACGTGGATGAGCAGTTCTTC; CDR3aa: CASKDADVDEQFF
abundance: -; j_gene: TRBJ2-3; d_gene: TRBD2; v_gene: TRBV10-3; CDR3nt: TGTGCCATCAGAGCTAGCGGGAGTTCGGATACGCAGTATTTT; CDR3aa: CAIRASGSSDTQYF
abundance: -; j_gene: TRBJ1-2; d_gene: -; v_gene: TRBV12-3/TRBV12-4; CDR3nt: TGTGCCAGCAGCACAAGCTGGGGGGTCTATGGCTACACCTTC; CDR3aa: CASSTSWGVYGYTF
abundance: few; j_gene: TRBJ2-2; d_gene: -; v_gene: TRBV24-1; CDR3nt: TGTGCCACCAGTGATTTTGGCGGGCCGAACACCGGGGAGCTGTTTTTT; CDR3aa: CATSDFGGPNTGELFF
abundance: -; j_gene: TRBJ2-3; d_gene: TRBD2; v_gene: TRBV5-1; CDR3nt: TGCGCCAGCAGCTTGTTCTCTAGCGGGAGCCCCGCAGATACGCAGTATTTT; CDR3aa: CASSLFSSGSPADTQYF
abundance: few; j_gene: TRBJ1-2; d_gene: -; v_gene: TRBV3-1; CDR3nt: TGTGCCAGCAGCCCTTTAACAGTTAACTATGGCTACACCTTC; CDR3aa: CASSPLTVNYGYTF
abundance: -; j_gene: TRBJ2-3; d_gene: TRBD2; v_gene: TRBV20-1; CDR3nt: TGCAGTGCTAGAGGAGGGCTACTAGCGGGCCGCGGGTCAGATACGCAGTATTTT; CDR3aa: CSARGGLLAGRGSDTQYF
abundance: few; j_gene: TRBJ2-7; d_gene: TRBD1; v_gene: TRBV15; CDR3nt: TGTGCCACCAGCAGATCCTCAGGTGGGACAGGTGTGGGCGAGCAGTACTTC; CDR3aa: CATSRSSGGTGVGEQYF
abundance: -; j_gene: TRBJ2-1; d_gene: TRBD1; v_gene: TRBV29-1; CDR3nt: TGCAGCGTTGAAGGGGGAACAGGGGGGAAGCAGTTCTTC; CDR3aa: CSVEGGTGGKQFF
abundance: few; j_gene: TRBJ2-1; d_gene: -; v_gene: TRBV7-9; CDR3nt: TGTGCCAGCAGCCTAGGTGGGAGTGTATCCTATGAGCAGTTCTTC; CDR3aa: CASSLGGSVSYEQFF
abundance: -; j_gene: TRBJ2-1; d_gene: TRBD2; v_gene: TRBV10-3; CDR3nt: TGTGCCATCAACGAAGGACTAGCCGAGTACAATGAGCAGTTCTTC; CDR3aa: CAINEGLAEYNEQFF
abundance: few; j_gene: TRBJ2-1; d_gene: TRBD2; v_gene: TRBV7-9; CDR3nt: TGTGCCAGCGCCCGTCTAGCGGGGCGTGGGAATGAGCAGTTCTTC; CDR3aa: CASARLAGRGNEQFF
abundance: -; j_gene: TRBJ2-7; d_gene: -; v_gene: TRBV3-1; CDR3nt: TGTGCCAGCAGCCCCGGGCTGAAGTCGGAGCAGTACTTC; CDR3aa: CASSPGLKSEQYF
abundance: -; j_gene: TRBJ2-4; d_gene: -; v_gene: TRBV7-9; CDR3nt: TGTGCCAGCAGCCCCCCAGGGGTGGGAAACATTCAGTACTTC; CDR3aa: CASSPPGVGNIQYF
abundance: -; j_gene: TRBJ2-7; d_gene: TRBD1; v_gene: TRBV11-2; CDR3nt: TGTGCCAGCAGCTTAGCGCAGGGGGCAGCTGGCTACGAGCAGTACTTC; CDR3aa: CASSLAQGAAGYEQYF
abundance: -; j_gene: TRBJ1-1; d_gene: -; v_gene: TRBV5-1; CDR3nt: TGCGCCAGCAGCTTGGAGGGGAGGGGCACGAACACTGAAGCTTTCTTT; CDR3aa: CASSLEGRGTNTEAFF